This T cell receptor beta chain stems from a study of PD-1 blockade in mismatch repair-deficient tumors. Study background: Patients had 12 to 13 mismatch repair-deficient cancer types and were previously treated and progressing.

Generated by immunoSEQ multiplex PCR, the TCRdb table keeps only in-frame clones and is missing some. The sample holds 38,000 or so clones; roughly 84% are singletons and the top ten take about 4%. The CDR3 is 16 residues long. Trimming took 5 bases from V and 7 from J; bases not matched to a gene: 12. Germline CDR1 SGHNT, CDR2 YENEEA. Points from the study as a whole: Rapid post-treatment expansion, then contraction, generally preceding radiologic response, marked tumor-resident clones.

Comment on this clone: Its antigen is unknown.

PCR or immunohistochemistry showed mismatch repair deficiency in every enrolled patient. TCRs were sequenced from three patients responding to pembrolizumab. The source is an adult with mismatch repair-deficient cancer. The chain is built from TRBV11-3 and TRBJ2-5; 11 bases are a match to TRBD1. Sequences were derived from peripheral blood, sampled less than 95 weeks after starting pembrolizumab. DNA of the CDR3: TGTGCCAGCAGCCCCCAGCGGGACAGGGGGGGAGTGACCCAGTACTTC. Protein: CASSPQRDRGGVTQYF.